The rows below give T cell receptor beta chains drawn from one sample of a study of blood T cell repertoires in COVID-19. The table came from immunoSEQ multiplex PCR; TCRdb's copy has only in-frame clones and leaves some out. The table includes approximately 190,000 clones, about 82% detected once. Sequencing was performed on peripheral blood. These receptors all stem from a woman aged 25-40 years with acute or convalescent COVID-19. CDR3s include the opening cysteine and the closing phenylalanine or tryptophan. The D gene is left open where the match is weak. Clone size is given for some rows only: seen once, a few or many times, or a class if the clone is expanded.

-	-	TRBV28	TRBJ2-2	TGTGCCAGCAGACCCCGAGCGAACACCGGGGAGCTGTTTTTT	CASRPRANTGELFF
few	TRBD1	TRBV28	TRBJ1-5	TGTGCCGCAAGAGGGACAGGGAATTACGGTCAGCCCCAGCATTTT	CAARGTGNYGQPQHF
-	-	TRBV30	TRBJ1-4	TGTGCCTGGAGTGTAGTTCCAGGGCTTAATGAAAAACTGTTTTTT	CAWSVVPGLNEKLFF
-	-	TRBV29-1	TRBJ1-4	TGCAGCGTTGAAGATCAGAACAGAAACGAAAAACTGTTTTTT	CSVEDQNRNEKLFF
-	-	TRBV4-2	TRBJ2-1	TGTGCCAGCAGCCAAGATCTACAGGGCAACTACAATGAGCAGTTCTTC	CASSQDLQGNYNEQFF
-	-	TRBV7-2	TRBJ1-1	TGTGCCAGCAGCTTAATCGGGTCCGGAACTGAAGCTTTCTTT	CASSLIGSGTEAFF
-	TRBD2	TRBV5-1	TRBJ2-1	TGCGCCAGCAGTCCTAGCGGGACCTACAATGAGCAGTTCTTC	CASSPSGTYNEQFF
-	TRBD1	TRBV6-2/TRBV6-3	TRBJ2-5	TGTGCCAGCAGTAACGACAGGGTCATGGATCAAGAGACCCAGTACTTC	CASSNDRVMDQETQYF
-	TRBD1	TRBV6-2/TRBV6-3	TRBJ1-2	TGTGCCAGCAGCCGGGCCGGACAGGGGGCTCTAGTCCCCGGCTACACCTTC	CASSRAGQGALVPGYTF
-	TRBD1	TRBV27	TRBJ1-2	TGTGCCAGCAGTTTCACTTTGGCCGGGACAGGGTTTTTTGGCTACACCTTC	CASSFTLAGTGFFGYTF
-	-	TRBV2	TRBJ1-1	TGTGCCAGCAAGTTGGCCGTAGGGGGATCCACTGAAGCTTTCTTT	CASKLAVGGSTEAFF
-	TRBD1	TRBV6-5	TRBJ1-3	TGTGCCAGCAGCCGACAGGGAACCTCTGGAAACACCATATATTTT	CASSRQGTSGNTIYF
once	-	TRBV12-3/TRBV12-4	TRBJ2-2	TGTGCCAGCAGTTTCGGGGGGGAGCTGTTTTTT	CASSFGGELFF
few	-	TRBV5-1	TRBJ2-7	TGCGCCAGCAGCCCTCTGGGGGCGACCTCCGAGCAGTACTTC	CASSPLGATSEQYF
-	TRBD1	TRBV27	TRBJ1-2	TGTGCCAGCAGTTCGGGACAGGGCATCTATGGCTACACCTTC	CASSSGQGIYGYTF
-	-	TRBV11-2	TRBJ2-3	TGTGCCAGCAGCCTATCGTTCACAGATACGCAGTATTTT	CASSLSFTDTQYF
-	-	TRBV5-4	TRBJ1-2	TGTGCCAGCAGCCCCGGAGATGGCTACACCTTC	CASSPGDGYTF
-	TRBD1	TRBV2	TRBJ2-7	TGTGCCAGCAGCAACCAGGGGGCGGCTAAAGACGAGCAGTACTTC	CASSNQGAAKDEQYF
-	-	TRBV9	TRBJ2-1	TGTGCCAGCAGCGTAGACTACCAGAGTTACAATGAGCAGTTCTTC	CASSVDYQSYNEQFF